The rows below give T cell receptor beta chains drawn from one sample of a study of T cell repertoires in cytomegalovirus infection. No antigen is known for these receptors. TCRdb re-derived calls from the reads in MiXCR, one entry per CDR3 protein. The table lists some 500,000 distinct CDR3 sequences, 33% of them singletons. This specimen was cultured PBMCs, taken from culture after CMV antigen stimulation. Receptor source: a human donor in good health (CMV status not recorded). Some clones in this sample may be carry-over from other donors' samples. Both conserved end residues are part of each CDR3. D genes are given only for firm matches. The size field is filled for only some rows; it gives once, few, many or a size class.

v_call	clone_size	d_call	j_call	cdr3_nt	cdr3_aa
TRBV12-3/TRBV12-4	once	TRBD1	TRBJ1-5	TGTGCCAGCAGCGAACGGGACAGCCGGAAGGGCAATCAGCCCCAGCATTTT	CASSERDSRKGNQPQHF
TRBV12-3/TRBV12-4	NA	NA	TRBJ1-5	TGTGCCAGCAGCTCGGTTTCGGGCAATCAGCCCCAGCATTTT	CASSSVSGNQPQHF
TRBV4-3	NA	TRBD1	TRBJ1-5	TGCGCCAGCAGCCAAGAGACAGGGGGTAATCAGCCCCAGCATTTT	CASSQETGGNQPQHF
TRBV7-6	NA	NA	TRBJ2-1	TGTGCCAGCAGCTTATCGCCCGATTACAATGAGCAGTTCTTC	CASSLSPDYNEQFF
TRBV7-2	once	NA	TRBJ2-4	TGTGCCAGCAGCTCTGGGGCCCAATACATTCAGTACTTC	CASSSGAQYIQYF
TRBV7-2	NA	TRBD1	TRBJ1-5	TGTGCCAGCAGTTCACCGGGACAGTACAATCAGCCCCAGCATTTT	CASSSPGQYNQPQHF
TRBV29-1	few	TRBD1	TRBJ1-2	TGCAGCGCCTCCGGGACAGACACCCGCTATGGCTACACCTTC	CSASGTDTRYGYTF
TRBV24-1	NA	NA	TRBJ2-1	TGTGCCACCAGTGAAACGGTCTCCTACAATGAGCAGTTCTTC	CATSETVSYNEQFF
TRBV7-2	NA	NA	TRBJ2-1	TGTGCCAGCAGCCTCACAGCTTCATCCAATGAGCAGTTCTTC	CASSLTASSNEQFF
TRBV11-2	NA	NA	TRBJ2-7	TGTGCCAGCAGCTCCCGAAGACGCGCAGGCTACGAGCAGTACTTC	CASSSRRRAGYEQYF
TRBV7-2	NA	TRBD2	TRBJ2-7	TGTGCCAGCAGCCGGACTAGCGGGGTCCTCTCCTACGAGCAGTACTTC	CASSRTSGVLSYEQYF
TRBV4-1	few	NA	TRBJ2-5	TGCGCCAGCAGCCAAGGAATTCAAGAGACCCAGTACTTC	CASSQGIQETQYF
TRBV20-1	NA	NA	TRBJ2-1	TGCAGTGCTAGAGAGCCCCCCCTGAATGAGCAGTTCTTC	CSAREPPLNEQFF
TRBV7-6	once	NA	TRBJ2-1	TGTGCCAGCAGCCTAACCACAGGGGGAGCGGGACGGTATGAGCAGTTCTTC	CASSLTTGGAGRYEQFF
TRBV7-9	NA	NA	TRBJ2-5	TGTGCCAGCAGCCCAACCCTATCCCAAGAGACCCAGTACTTC	CASSPTLSQETQYF
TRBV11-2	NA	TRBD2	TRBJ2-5	TGTGCCAGCAGCCTAACTGGACTAGCGGGAGGAGGAGAGACCCAGTACTTC	CASSLTGLAGGGETQYF
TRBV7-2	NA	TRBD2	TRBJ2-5	TGTGCCAGCAGCTCCCCACCGGGACTAGTGTTGAGGGAGACCCAGTACTTC	CASSSPPGLVLRETQYF
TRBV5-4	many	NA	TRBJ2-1	TGTGCCAGCAGTTCTATTTACAATGAGCAGTTCTTC	CASSSIYNEQFF
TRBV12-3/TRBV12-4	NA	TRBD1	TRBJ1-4	TGTGCCAGCAGGAGGGACAGGCAGAATGAAAAACTGTTTTTT	CASRRDRQNEKLFF
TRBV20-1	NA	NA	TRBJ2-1	TGCAGTGCAACACGAGGGACTGCTGAGCAGTTCTTC	CSATRGTAEQFF
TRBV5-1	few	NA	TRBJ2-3	TGCGCCAGCAGCTTTACACAGGCAGATACGCAGTATTTT	CASSFTQADTQYF
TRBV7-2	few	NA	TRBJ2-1	TGTGCCAGCAGCCCCACTAGCTCTGAGCAGTTCTTC	CASSPTSSEQFF
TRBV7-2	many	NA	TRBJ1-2	TGTGCCAGCAGCTTAGCGGGGGAGAGCTATGGCTACACCTTC	CASSLAGESYGYTF
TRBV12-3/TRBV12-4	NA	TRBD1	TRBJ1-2	TGTGCCAGCAGTCCCCTCGGGACAGGGGGTGGTTATGGCTACACCTTC	CASSPLGTGGGYGYTF